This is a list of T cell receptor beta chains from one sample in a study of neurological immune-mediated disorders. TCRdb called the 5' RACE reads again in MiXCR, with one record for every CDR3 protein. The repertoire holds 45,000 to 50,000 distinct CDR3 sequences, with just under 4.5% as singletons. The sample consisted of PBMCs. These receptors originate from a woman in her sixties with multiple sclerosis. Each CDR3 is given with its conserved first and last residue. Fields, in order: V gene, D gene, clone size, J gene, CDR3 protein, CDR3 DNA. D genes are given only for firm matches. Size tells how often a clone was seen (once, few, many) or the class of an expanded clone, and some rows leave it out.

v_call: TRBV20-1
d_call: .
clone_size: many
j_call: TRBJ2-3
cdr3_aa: CSARSQTDTQYF
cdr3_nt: TGCAGTGCTAGGTCTCAGACAGATACGCAGTATTTT

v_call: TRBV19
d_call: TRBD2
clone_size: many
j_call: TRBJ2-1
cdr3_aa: CASNRPSGPLFF
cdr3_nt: TGTGCCAGTAACCGTCCTAGCGGGCCGTTGTTCTTC

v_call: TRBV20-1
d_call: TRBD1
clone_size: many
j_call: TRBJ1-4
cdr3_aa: CSASGQAWLGEKLFF
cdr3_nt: TGCAGTGCTTCTGGACAGGCCTGGTTAGGTGAAAAACTGTTTTTT

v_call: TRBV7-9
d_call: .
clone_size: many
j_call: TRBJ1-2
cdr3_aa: CASSPAGGYTF
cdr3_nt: TGTGCCAGCAGCCCGGCGGGGGGCTACACCTTC

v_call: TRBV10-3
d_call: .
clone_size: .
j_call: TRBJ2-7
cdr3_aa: CAISDVDEQYF
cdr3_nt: TGTGCCATCAGTGATGTCGACGAGCAGTACTTC

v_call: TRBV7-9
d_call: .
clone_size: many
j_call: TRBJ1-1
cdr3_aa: CASNHVMNTEAFF
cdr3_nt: TGTGCCAGCAACCACGTAATGAACACTGAAGCTTTCTTT

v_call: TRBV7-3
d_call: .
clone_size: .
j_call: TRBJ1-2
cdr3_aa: CASNRDVGGYTF
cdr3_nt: TGTGCCAGCAACAGGGACGTCGGAGGCTACACCTTC

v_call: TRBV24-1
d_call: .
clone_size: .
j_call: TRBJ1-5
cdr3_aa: CATSEPGQLKPQHF
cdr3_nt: TGTGCCACCAGTGAGCCGGGACAACTGAAGCCCCAGCATTTT

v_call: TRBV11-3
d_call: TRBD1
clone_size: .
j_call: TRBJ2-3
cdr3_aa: CASSRGQDADTQYF
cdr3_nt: TGTGCCAGCAGCCGGGGACAGGACGCAGATACGCAGTATTTT

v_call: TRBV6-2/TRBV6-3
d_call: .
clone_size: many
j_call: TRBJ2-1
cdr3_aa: CASSYSGVEQFF
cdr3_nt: TGTGCCAGCAGTTATTCTGGGGTAGAGCAGTTCTTC

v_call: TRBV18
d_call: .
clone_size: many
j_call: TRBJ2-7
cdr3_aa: CASSPSVGQEYF
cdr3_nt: TGTGCCAGCTCACCAAGTGTCGGTCAGGAGTACTTC

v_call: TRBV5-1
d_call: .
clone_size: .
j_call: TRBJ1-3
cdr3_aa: CASSPLSLPGNTIYF
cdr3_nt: TGCGCCAGCAGCCCCCTAAGCCTACCTGGAAACACCATATATTTT

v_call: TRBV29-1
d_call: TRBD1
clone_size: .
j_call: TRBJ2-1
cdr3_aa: CSVEDRINPYNEQFF
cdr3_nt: TGCAGCGTGGAGGACAGGATAAATCCCTACAATGAGCAGTTCTTC

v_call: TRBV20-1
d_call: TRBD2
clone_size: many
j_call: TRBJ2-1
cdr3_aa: CSAAGVREGTLNEQFF
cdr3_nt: TGCAGTGCCGCCGGTGTGCGGGAGGGTACCCTCAATGAGCAGTTCTTC

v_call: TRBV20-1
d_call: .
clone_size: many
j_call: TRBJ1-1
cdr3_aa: CSARNRVMNTEAFF
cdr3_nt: TGCAGTGCTAGAAACAGGGTGATGAACACTGAAGCTTTCTTT

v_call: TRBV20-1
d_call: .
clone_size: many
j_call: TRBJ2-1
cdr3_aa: CSAATGLSYNEQFF
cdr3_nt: TGCAGTGCTGCTACAGGACTCTCCTACAATGAGCAGTTCTTC